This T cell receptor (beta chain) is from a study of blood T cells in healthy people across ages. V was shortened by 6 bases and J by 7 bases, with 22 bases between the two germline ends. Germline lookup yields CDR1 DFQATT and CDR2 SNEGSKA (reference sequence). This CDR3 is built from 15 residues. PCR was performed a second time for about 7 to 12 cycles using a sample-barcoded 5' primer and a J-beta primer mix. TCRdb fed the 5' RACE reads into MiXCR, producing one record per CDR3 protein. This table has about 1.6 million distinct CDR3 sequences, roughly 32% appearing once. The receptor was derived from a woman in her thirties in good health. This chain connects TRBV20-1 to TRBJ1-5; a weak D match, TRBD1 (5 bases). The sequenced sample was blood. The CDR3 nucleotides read TGCAGTGCCCTGAACCGGGACCACGGCCTCCAGCCCCAGCATTTT. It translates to CSALNRDHGLQPQHF.